These T cell receptor beta chains were read from a single sample in a study of shared T cell receptors in the human thymus. Data came from immunoSEQ multiplex PCR; TCRdb stores just in-frame clones and leaves some out. Here the sample spans approximately 760,000 clones, over 75% being singletons. These data were also reused for a study on human thymus T cells.

Sequencing was done on a sample of thymocytes. These TCRs come from a girl in the first two years of life with a congenital heart defect. Both conserved end residues are part of each CDR3. Each record gives: D gene, J gene, clone size, V gene, CDR3 protein, CDR3 DNA. The D gene is left open where the match is weak. The listing skips clone size in some rows; elsewhere it reads once, few, many or a size class.

d_call: .; j_call: TRBJ2-4; clone_size: .; v_call: TRBV5-4; cdr3_aa: CASSLRQAKNIQYF; cdr3_nt: TGTGCCAGCAGCTTGCGCCAGGCCAAAAACATTCAGTACTTC
d_call: TRBD1; j_call: TRBJ2-5; clone_size: .; v_call: TRBV5-1; cdr3_aa: CASSLSWTGPIQETQYF; cdr3_nt: TGCGCCAGCAGCTTGTCATGGACAGGGCCAATTCAAGAGACCCAGTACTTC
d_call: .; j_call: TRBJ1-5; clone_size: .; v_call: TRBV19; cdr3_aa: CASSRQVGGAINQPQHF; cdr3_nt: TGTGCCAGTAGTAGACAGGTTGGGGGGGCAATCAATCAGCCCCAGCATTTT
d_call: TRBD1; j_call: TRBJ2-7; clone_size: few; v_call: TRBV5-8; cdr3_aa: CASSLAGTATYYEQYF; cdr3_nt: TGTGCCAGCAGCTTGGCCGGGACAGCAACGTACTACGAGCAGTACTTC
d_call: TRBD1; j_call: TRBJ1-6; clone_size: .; v_call: TRBV5-8; cdr3_aa: CASSPGTGGVNSPLHF; cdr3_nt: TGTGCCAGCAGCCCCGGGACAGGGGGCGTTAATTCACCCCTCCACTTT
d_call: .; j_call: TRBJ2-2; clone_size: .; v_call: TRBV19; cdr3_aa: CASSPRGPPGELFF; cdr3_nt: TGTGCCAGTAGCCCTAGGGGCCCCCCCGGGGAGCTGTTTTTT
d_call: .; j_call: TRBJ1-3; clone_size: .; v_call: TRBV7-6; cdr3_aa: CASSYKNRSSGNTIYF; cdr3_nt: TGTGCCAGCAGCTATAAAAACAGGAGCTCTGGAAACACCATATATTTT
d_call: .; j_call: TRBJ1-6; clone_size: .; v_call: TRBV27; cdr3_aa: CASSVPPQSQGWNSPLHF; cdr3_nt: TGTGCCAGCAGTGTTCCCCCCCAAAGCCAGGGTTGGAATTCACCCCTCCACTTT
d_call: .; j_call: TRBJ2-7; clone_size: .; v_call: TRBV7-2; cdr3_aa: CASSLAGAYSSYEQYF; cdr3_nt: TGTGCCAGCAGCTTAGCAGGGGCCTACAGCTCCTACGAGCAGTACTTC
d_call: .; j_call: TRBJ1-1; clone_size: .; v_call: TRBV14; cdr3_aa: CASSQDLSGEAFF; cdr3_nt: TGTGCCAGCAGCCAAGATCTATCGGGTGAAGCTTTCTTT
d_call: .; j_call: TRBJ2-7; clone_size: .; v_call: TRBV5-1; cdr3_aa: CASSLPGTPGRVSYEQYF; cdr3_nt: TGCGCCAGCAGCTTGCCCGGGACACCCGGAAGGGTATCCTACGAGCAGTACTTC
d_call: .; j_call: TRBJ1-1; clone_size: .; v_call: TRBV5-6; cdr3_aa: CASSRGHGGSQNTEAFF; cdr3_nt: TGTGCCAGCAGCAGAGGGCACGGGGGATCCCAGAACACTGAAGCTTTCTTT
d_call: .; j_call: TRBJ1-2; clone_size: .; v_call: TRBV2; cdr3_aa: CASSTGTPRAPLLNGYTF; cdr3_nt: TGTGCCAGCAGTACGGGGACACCCCGGGCCCCATTGCTGAATGGCTACACCTTC
d_call: .; j_call: TRBJ2-7; clone_size: .; v_call: TRBV29-1; cdr3_aa: CSVLGKGEYEQYF; cdr3_nt: TGCAGCGTTCTGGGGAAGGGGGAATACGAGCAGTACTTC
d_call: TRBD1; j_call: TRBJ1-5; clone_size: once; v_call: TRBV2; cdr3_aa: CASSKWTGALSNQPQHF; cdr3_nt: TGTGCCAGCAGTAAATGGACAGGGGCCCTAAGCAATCAGCCCCAGCATTTT
d_call: TRBD2; j_call: TRBJ2-1; clone_size: .; v_call: TRBV7-9; cdr3_aa: CASSLGVFLREYNEQFF; cdr3_nt: TGTGCCAGCAGCTTAGGTGTCTTTCTGCGGGAGTACAATGAGCAGTTCTTC
d_call: TRBD1; j_call: TRBJ1-1; clone_size: .; v_call: TRBV7-6; cdr3_aa: CASSLAKAGTGRRKGMNTEAFF; cdr3_nt: TGTGCCAGCAGCTTAGCAAAGGCCGGGACAGGGAGGAGGAAAGGAATGAACACTGAAGCTTTCTTT
d_call: .; j_call: TRBJ1-1; clone_size: .; v_call: TRBV30; cdr3_aa: CAWSPQVGRNTEAFF; cdr3_nt: TGTGCCTGGAGTCCCCAGGTGGGCAGGAACACTGAAGCTTTCTTT
d_call: TRBD1; j_call: TRBJ2-2; clone_size: .; v_call: TRBV28; cdr3_aa: CASRGKNRGSGELFF; cdr3_nt: TGTGCCAGCAGGGGCAAAAACAGGGGATCCGGGGAGCTGTTTTTT
d_call: .; j_call: TRBJ2-5; clone_size: once; v_call: TRBV15; cdr3_aa: CATSREKQAFQETQYF; cdr3_nt: TGTGCCACCAGCAGAGAGAAGCAAGCCTTCCAAGAGACCCAGTACTTC
d_call: TRBD1; j_call: TRBJ1-2; clone_size: once; v_call: TRBV28; cdr3_aa: CASSLPGQGDYGYTF; cdr3_nt: TGTGCCAGCAGTCTTCCGGGACAGGGAGACTATGGCTACACCTTC
d_call: .; j_call: TRBJ2-5; clone_size: .; v_call: TRBV13; cdr3_aa: CASSPLRDIQETQYF; cdr3_nt: TGTGCCAGCAGCCCCCTCCGGGACATACAAGAGACCCAGTACTTC
d_call: TRBD1; j_call: TRBJ2-1; clone_size: once; v_call: TRBV7-6; cdr3_aa: CASSLVEPGQTYNEQFF; cdr3_nt: TGTGCCAGCAGCTTAGTTGAGCCGGGACAGACCTACAATGAGCAGTTCTTC
d_call: .; j_call: TRBJ2-5; clone_size: .; v_call: TRBV5-6; cdr3_aa: CASSLEFRRGETQYF; cdr3_nt: TGTGCCAGCAGCTTGGAGTTTAGAAGGGGGGAGACCCAGTACTTC
d_call: .; j_call: TRBJ1-2; clone_size: .; v_call: TRBV5-6; cdr3_aa: CASSPPGANGYTF; cdr3_nt: TGTGCCAGCAGCCCGCCAGGGGCTAATGGCTACACCTTC
d_call: .; j_call: TRBJ1-1; clone_size: few; v_call: TRBV29-1; cdr3_aa: CSVVQGNTEAFF; cdr3_nt: TGCAGCGTTGTCCAGGGAAACACTGAAGCTTTCTTT
d_call: .; j_call: TRBJ1-1; clone_size: .; v_call: TRBV9; cdr3_aa: CASGDWEEGSTEAFF; cdr3_nt: TGTGCCAGTGGGGATTGGGAGGAGGGGAGTACTGAAGCTTTCTTT
d_call: .; j_call: TRBJ1-6; clone_size: .; v_call: TRBV29-1; cdr3_aa: CSAVGQVGGNSPLHF; cdr3_nt: TGCAGCGCTGTGGGGCAGGTAGGTGGGAACTCACCCCTCCACTTT
d_call: TRBD2; j_call: TRBJ2-3; clone_size: .; v_call: TRBV27; cdr3_aa: CASSPFLLAGGVAQYF; cdr3_nt: TGTGCCAGCAGCCCGTTCCTACTAGCGGGCGGGGTCGCGCAGTATTTT
d_call: .; j_call: TRBJ1-6; clone_size: once; v_call: TRBV10-1; cdr3_aa: CASRQGSYNSPLHF; cdr3_nt: TGCGCCAGCAGACAGGGTTCCTATAATTCACCCCTCCACTTT
d_call: .; j_call: TRBJ1-1; clone_size: .; v_call: TRBV19; cdr3_aa: CASTGGVNTEAFF; cdr3_nt: TGTGCCAGTACGGGGGGAGTGAACACTGAAGCTTTCTTT
d_call: TRBD1; j_call: TRBJ1-1; clone_size: .; v_call: TRBV5-1; cdr3_aa: CASSLHQRQGVGAFF; cdr3_nt: TGCGCCAGCAGCTTGCATCAGAGACAGGGGGTAGGAGCTTTCTTT
d_call: TRBD2; j_call: TRBJ2-3; clone_size: once; v_call: TRBV5-1; cdr3_aa: CASSLASGGLQISTDTQYF; cdr3_nt: TGCGCCAGCAGCTTGGCGAGCGGGGGGCTACAGATAAGCACAGATACGCAGTATTTT
d_call: TRBD2; j_call: TRBJ2-7; clone_size: .; v_call: TRBV27; cdr3_aa: CASSPAGKLSYEQYF; cdr3_nt: TGTGCCAGCAGTCCAGCGGGGAAACTCTCCTACGAGCAGTACTTC
d_call: TRBD1; j_call: TRBJ1-1; clone_size: .; v_call: TRBV28; cdr3_aa: CASSFPTDRLNTEAFF; cdr3_nt: TGTGCCAGCAGTTTCCCCACGGACAGGTTAAACACTGAAGCTTTCTTT
d_call: .; j_call: TRBJ1-4; clone_size: .; v_call: TRBV4-2; cdr3_aa: CASSQASLGADEKLFF; cdr3_nt: TGTGCCAGCAGCCAAGCTTCCCTAGGGGCAGATGAAAAACTGTTTTTT
d_call: TRBD1; j_call: TRBJ2-3; clone_size: few; v_call: TRBV4-3; cdr3_aa: CASSQAFLDRATDTQYF; cdr3_nt: TGCGCCAGCAGCCAAGCGTTTCTGGACAGGGCAACAGATACGCAGTATTTT
d_call: .; j_call: TRBJ1-5; clone_size: .; v_call: TRBV4-1; cdr3_aa: CASSQDSNRAGKAYSNQPQHF; cdr3_nt: TGCGCCAGCAGCCAAGATTCTAATCGCGCAGGGAAAGCTTATAGCAATCAGCCCCAGCATTTT
d_call: .; j_call: TRBJ1-3; clone_size: .; v_call: TRBV10-3; cdr3_aa: CAIGHSGNTIYF; cdr3_nt: TGTGCCATCGGACACTCTGGAAACACCATATATTTT
d_call: TRBD1; j_call: TRBJ1-3; clone_size: .; v_call: TRBV15; cdr3_aa: CATSRASGGHPGNTIYF; cdr3_nt: TGTGCCACCAGCAGAGCTTCAGGGGGCCACCCTGGAAACACCATATATTTT
d_call: TRBD1; j_call: TRBJ1-3; clone_size: few; v_call: TRBV30; cdr3_aa: CAWSVSLFITGAGNTIYF; cdr3_nt: TGTGCCTGGAGTGTTTCCCTCTTCATTACAGGGGCTGGAAACACCATATATTTT
d_call: .; j_call: TRBJ2-1; clone_size: .; v_call: TRBV4-3; cdr3_aa: CASSQDSGVSYNEQFF; cdr3_nt: TGCGCCAGCAGCCAAGATTCGGGGGTCTCCTACAATGAGCAGTTCTTC
d_call: TRBD1; j_call: TRBJ1-2; clone_size: few; v_call: TRBV9; cdr3_aa: CASPPILQDRAHGYTF; cdr3_nt: TGTGCCAGCCCTCCAATACTCCAAGACAGGGCGCATGGCTACACCTTC
d_call: .; j_call: TRBJ2-7; clone_size: .; v_call: TRBV10-3; cdr3_aa: CATITGSGPGAYEQYF; cdr3_nt: TGTGCCACCATCACGGGGAGTGGGCCAGGGGCCTACGAGCAGTACTTC
d_call: .; j_call: TRBJ1-2; clone_size: .; v_call: TRBV19; cdr3_aa: CASSIPRGTGSYGYTF; cdr3_nt: TGTGCCAGTAGTATCCCTCGGGGGACGGGAAGCTATGGCTACACCTTC